The 29 T cell receptor beta chains below all came from one sample that was sequenced in a study of OX40 agonist ivuxolimab in advanced cancers. Library construction relied on the immunoSEQ multiplex PCR assay. TCRdb took this table from immuneACCESS and kept in-frame rearrangements with V and J called. Such tables lack part of the clones; where checked against another copy, unresolved V genes explain under half of the gap, and the rest is unexplained. Here the sample has roughly 80,000 clones; roughly 88% occur a single time. The ten largest clones capture 6.9% of the sample. The material was CD4+ or CD8+ T cells sorted from blood, obtained in a trial of the OX40 agonist ivuxolimab. These receptors all stem from an adult with an advanced solid tumor such as melanoma, head and neck, liver or kidney cancer.

The gene calls are TRBV6-4 and TRBJ2-1; 7 bases agree with TRBD2. V lost 6 bases to trimming and J lost 8 bases; unmatched junction nucleotides: 13. CDR1 is MRHNA and CDR2 is SNTAGT in the germline V gene. There are 15 residues in the CDR3. The CDR3 loop reads CASSHEAGSEDEQFF. The DNA of the CDR3 is TGTGCCAGCAGCCATGAAGCGGGAAGTGAGGATGAGCAGTTCTTC.

The chain uses TRBV6-6 and TRBJ1-2; TRBD1 is a possible D gene (5 bases). The V and J ends lost 4 bases and 3 bases respectively, with 18 bases between them. The CDR3 spans 16 residues. CDR1 is MNHNY, CDR2 SVGAGI, per germline (reference sequence). The CDR3 coding sequence is TGTGCCAGCAGTTCCCCCGGAGGGGTATACTACTATGGCTACACCTTC. Translated: CASSSPGGVYYYGYTF.

The J gene is TRBJ1-5, the V gene TRBV5-8; D might be TRBD1 (5 bases). Germline V gives CDR1 SGHTS, CDR2 YDEGEE. The germline V and J ends were trimmed by 5 bases and 5 bases, with 23 bases remaining between them. This CDR3 spans 17 amino acids. The CDR3 sequence is CASRGDVQTLSHQPQHF. CDR3 coding DNA: TGTGCCAGCAGAGGGGACGTCCAAACCCTTTCCCATCAGCCCCAGCATTTT.

The CDR3 sequence: CSVVPQASYNEQFF. CDR3 in DNA: TGCAGCGTTGTTCCCCAGGCCTCCTACAATGAGCAGTTCTTC. The chain carries TRBV29-1 and TRBJ2-1; the D is unclear. Germline CDR1 SQVTM, CDR2 ANQGSEA. V lost 4 bases and J lost 0, with 10 bases in between. The CDR3 has 14 residues.

This chain uses TRBV19 with TRBJ1-1, with D uncertain. This CDR3 comprises 13 residues. The germline CDR1 and CDR2 sequences are LNHDA and SQIVND (reference sequence). The V end was cut by 3 bases, the J end by 7 bases, with 12 bases between. CDR3 sequence reads: CASSMTSSNEAFF. In nucleotides, the CDR3 is TGTGCCAGTAGTATGACTAGCTCGAATGAAGCTTTCTTT.

This CDR3 is CAWSVLSGDQPQHF. The CDR3 DNA is TGTGCCTGGAGTGTACTCAGTGGGGATCAGCCCCAGCATTTT. The V gene is TRBV30, the J gene TRBJ1-5, with D uncertain. Germline V gene lookup returns CDR1 GTSNPN and CDR2 SVGIG (reference sequence). The ends were cut back, 0 bases at V and 5 bases at J, with 11 bases in the middle. CDR3 length: 14 residues.

The chain has TRBV27 and TRBJ2-3; 14 bases are a match to TRBD2. Germline values: CDR1 MNHEY, CDR2 SMNVEV (reference sequence). Trimming cost V 5 bases and J 6 bases; bases outside gene matches: 7. The CDR3 contains 16 residues. The DNA of the CDR3 is TGTGCCAGCAGTCAGGGACTAGCGGGAGCTTGGGATACGCAGTATTTT. Translation: CASSQGLAGAWDTQYF.

The chain carries TRBV18 and TRBJ2-1; TRBD2 agrees at 9 bases. V was pared by 2 bases and J by 10 bases, with 15 bases of the junction left unmatched. Per germline, CDR1 KGHSH and CDR2 LQKENI. This CDR3 spans 17 amino acids. CDR3 nucleotide sequence: TGTGCCAGCTCACCAAAGCCCGCGGGAGGGCCTTTGTCCGAGCAGTTCTTC. It specifies CASSPKPAGGPLSEQFF.

The chain is built from TRBV7-9 and TRBJ1-1; D not resolved. CDR1 is SEHNR, CDR2 FQNEAQ, per germline (reference sequence). Trimming cost V 1 base and J 0 bases, with 3 bases left between them. This CDR3 region has 13 residues. The CDR3 DNA reads TGTGCCAGCAGCTTAGGGATGAACACTGAAGCTTTCTTT. Its protein is CASSLGMNTEAFF.

The chain combines TRBV6-1 with TRBJ2-5, with 9 bases matching TRBD1. The DNA end is a closer match to TRBJ2-7, so the J assignment may be wrong. The CDR3 totals 14 residues. The germline CDR1 and CDR2 sequences are MNHNS and SASEGT. The chain's CDR3 is CASVGTGLNYEQYF. Written as DNA, the CDR3 is TGTGCCAGCGTTGGGACAGGGTTAAACTACGAGCAGTACTTC.

The V call is TRBV18, the J call TRBJ2-5; no clear D. The V end lost 6 bases, the J end lost 2 bases, and 10 bases lay between the germline ends. Per the germline V gene, CDR1 is KGHSH and CDR2 is LQKENI. This CDR3 comprises 13 residues. The CDR3 reads CASSLDGQETQYF. CDR3 DNA: TGTGCCAGCTCGCTAGACGGACAAGAGACCCAGTACTTC.

This chain connects TRBV7-9 to TRBJ2-3; no definite D call. CDR1 SEHNR and CDR2 FQNEAQ come from the germline V gene (reference sequence). The CDR3 contains 13 residues. Trimming removed 3 bases at V and 5 bases at J, with 9 bases between. CDR3 DNA: TGTGCCAGCAGCTTCGGATCCGAAGATACGCAGTATTTT. Protein: CASSFGSEDTQYF.

The CDR3 bases are TGTGCCAGTAGTATAGATGCGGGAGGGTCCTACAATGAGCAGTTCTTC. The encoded protein is CASSIDAGGSYNEQFF. The chain is built from TRBV19 and TRBJ2-1, with 9 bases lining up with TRBD2. The germline CDR1 and CDR2 sequences are LNHDA and SQIVND (reference sequence). V dropped 0 bases and J dropped 1; count of bases not matched to a gene: 1. The CDR3 extends over 16 amino acids.

This clone was recorded once. The CDR3 bases are TGCGCCACCGCTGCCGGGACAGCGAACACCGGGGAGCTGTTTTTT. Protein product: CATAAGTANTGELFF. The genes are TRBV10-1 and TRBJ2-2; 7 positions agree with TRBD1. The V segment lost 10 bases and the J segment 0 bases; nucleotides outside the gene matches: 8. Germline CDR1 is WNHNN and CDR2 is SYGVQD (reference sequence). The CDR3 is 15 residues long.

The gene calls are TRBV10-3 and TRBJ1-6; D uncertain. This CDR3 is 14 amino acids long. Germline V gene sequence: CDR1 ENHRY, CDR2 SYGVKD. V gave up 7 bases and J gave up 5 bases, with 12 bases separating them. The CDR3 DNA follows: TGTGCCATCAAGCCTCGGGCCGATAATTCACCCCTCCACTTT. It encodes CAIKPRADNSPLHF.

This chain joins TRBV18 and TRBJ1-1, with 9 bases lining up with TRBD1. Trimming took 5 bases from V and 0 from J; bases not matched to a gene: 4. The CDR3 sequence is 15 residues long. Looked up from germline, CDR1 is KGHSH and CDR2 is LQKENI. The CDR3 reads CASSAGQGLNTEAFF. The CDR3 DNA is TGTGCCAGCTCAGCAGGACAGGGGCTGAACACTGAAGCTTTCTTT.

This clone has a handful of counts. The rearrangement joins TRBV12-2 to TRBJ1-2; the table calls TRBD1, which could not be checked here. TRBV12-2 is tagged as a pseudogene. There are 18 residues in the CDR3. CDR3 loop: CASRPLRGDRGEDYGYTF. The DNA for the CDR3 is TGTGCAAGTCGCCCCCTACGGGGGGACAGGGGTGAGGACTATGGCTACACCTTC.

This clone has more than one count but fewer than ten. V and J are TRBV19 and TRBJ1-1; 7 nucleotides align to TRBD1. The CDR3 totals 13 residues. CDR1 is LNHDA and CDR2 is SQIVND in the germline V gene (reference sequence). The V segment lost 4 bases and the J segment 3 bases; nucleotides outside the gene matches: 2. CDR3 coding DNA: TGTGCCAGTAGTACAGGGGGAGACACTGAAGCTTTCTTT. Protein sequence: CASSTGGDTEAFF. Combining the CDR3 with reference TRBV19 and TRBJ1-1 gives the whole variable domain DGGITQSPKYLFRKEGQNVTLSCEQNLNHDAMYWYRQDPGQGLRLIYYSQIVNDFQKGDIAEGYSVSREKKESFPLTVTSAQKNPTAFYLCASSTGGDTEAFFGQGTRLTVV.

This clone was picked up one time. CDR3 residues: CASSFSGGPSRGELFF. The CDR3 DNA follows: TGTGCCAGCAGCTTTAGCGGGGGCCCCTCGAGGGGGGAGCTGTTTTTT. The gene calls are TRBV5-4 and TRBJ2-2, with TRBD2 matching 9 bases. The CDR3 runs to 16 residues. With 2 bases clipped from V and 8 bases from J, the junction kept 10 bases outside the gene matches. Germline V CDR1 and CDR2: SGHNT, YYREEE (reference sequence). The variable domain in full, with the rest retrieved from reference TRBV5-4 and TRBJ2-2, is ETGVTQSPTHLIKTRGQQVTLRCSSQSGHNTVSWYQQALGQGPQFIFQYYREEENGRGNFPPRFSGLQFPNYSSELNVNALELDDSALYLCASSFSGGPSRGELFFGEGSRLTVL.

CDR3 protein: CASSDGQGDSQHF. The CDR3 DNA reads as TGTGCCAGCAGTGACGGACAGGGGGATAGCCAGCATTTT. This rearrangement joins TRBV25-1 to TRBJ1-5, with TRBD1 matching over 10 bases. Germline V gene lookup returns CDR1 MGHDK and CDR2 SYGVNS. The ends lost 3 bases at V and 12 bases at J; junction bases unmatched: 5. The CDR3 extends over 13 amino acids. Full variable domain (outside the CDR3, taken from reference TRBV25-1 and TRBJ1-5): EADIYQTPRYLVIGTGKKITLECSQTMGHDKMYWYQQDPGMELHLIHYSYGVNSTEKGDLSSESTVSRIRTEHFPLTLESARPSHTSQYLCASSDGQGDSQHFGDGTRLSIL.

In this sample, this clone turned up once. The chain joins TRBV29-1 to TRBJ2-5, with D uncertain. This CDR3 comprises 12 residues. Trimming removed 4 bases at V and 4 bases at J, with 10 bases between. Germline CDR1 reads SQVTM; CDR2 reads ANQGSEA. The CDR3 DNA sequence: TGCAGCGTTGCTGGGGTCGGAGAGACCCAGTACTTC. Translation: CSVAGVGETQYF.

CDR3 region: CASSRDSNYGYTF. The CDR3 DNA reads as TGCGCCAGCAGTCGGGACAGCAACTATGGCTACACCTTC. The chain links TRBV10-2 to TRBJ1-2, with 7 nucleotides matching TRBD1. Germline V lookup: CDR1 WSHSY, CDR2 SAAADI. This CDR3 spans 13 amino acids. Trimming removed 5 bases from V and 2 bases from J; junction bases left unmatched: 2.

The V call is TRBV27, the J call TRBJ1-2; D might be TRBD1 (6 bases). V lost 5 bases, J lost 0 bases, and 13 bases lay in between. Germline lookup yields CDR1 MNHEY and CDR2 SMNVEV (reference sequence). The CDR3 is made up of 15 amino acids. The DNA for the CDR3 is TGTGCCAGCAGTCCCCAGGGGTTTGCTAACTATGGCTACACCTTC. Its translation is CASSPQGFANYGYTF.

This rearrangement joins TRBV18 to TRBJ1-2; D uncertain. The V gene's germline CDR1 is KGHSH and CDR2 LQKENI. Trimming left V 1 base short and J 4 bases short, with 10 bases between. The CDR3 is 14 amino acids. The CDR3 coding sequence is TGTGCCAGCTCACCACAGGGAGTTGGCTATGGCTACACCTTC. Protein product: CASSPQGVGYGYTF.

V and J are TRBV6-5 and TRBJ1-2; D is ambiguous. Germline V CDR1 and CDR2: MNHEY, SVGAGI. The CDR3 is made up of 15 amino acids. The V gene lost 2 bases and the J gene lost 1 base, with 11 bases spanning the gap. CDR3 amino acids: CASSYARTLNYGYTF. The CDR3 nucleotides are TGTGCCAGCAGTTACGCAAGGACCCTTAACTATGGCTACACCTTC.

The chain couples TRBV20-1 to TRBJ2-5, with D tentatively TRBD2 (5 bases). Between the trimmed V and J ends, which lost 3 bases and 9 bases, there was a span of 11 bases. CDR1 and CDR2 from the germline V gene are DFQATT and SNEGSKA (reference sequence). The CDR3 is made up of 11 amino acids. The CDR3 spells CSASRTGAQYF. The CDR3 DNA reads TGCAGTGCTAGTAGGACTGGGGCCCAGTACTTC.

The V and J genes are TRBV6-1 and TRBJ2-7; D is possibly TRBD1 (8 bases). Germline values: CDR1 MNHNS, CDR2 SASEGT. Trimming shortened V by 6 bases and J by 4 bases, and 19 bases separated the two germline ends. The CDR3 extends over 15 amino acids. In DNA form, the CDR3 reads TGTGCCAGCAGCGCCGTACAGGGGGGGTTTTACGAGCAGTACTTC. Translation gives CASSAVQGGFYEQYF.

The rearrangement links TRBV7-2 to TRBJ1-2; D unresolved. This CDR3 region has 15 residues. Germline CDR1 reads SGHTA; CDR2 reads FQGNSA. V lost 5 bases and J 0 bases, leaving 13 bases between the germline ends. CDR3 in amino acids: CASSPYRETNYGYTF. The CDR3 coding sequence is TGTGCCAGCAGCCCCTACAGAGAGACTAACTATGGCTACACCTTC.

The chain combines TRBV30 with TRBJ1-5; 7 bases align to TRBD1. V trimming: 0 bases; J trimming: 8 bases; junction bases outside the gene matches: 4. The CDR3 has 13 residues. Per germline, CDR1 GTSNPN and CDR2 SVGIG (reference sequence). Here the CDR3 reads CAWSVGTAKPQHF. The DNA of the CDR3 is TGTGCCTGGAGTGTGGGGACAGCGAAGCCCCAGCATTTT.